These 18 T cell receptor beta chains were sequenced from one sample in a study of cytomegalovirus exposure and HLA in healthy donors. In the PCR, 60 Vbeta and 13 Jbeta primers were used. Only in-frame clones appear in the TCRdb table, and some are missing; sequencing was by immunoSEQ multiplex PCR. The data contain 90,000 to 130,000 clones, 75% to 80% of them singletons. The sequenced sample was PBMCs. The origin of the receptors is a woman between 25 and 40 years old in good health and CMV-seronegative.

This clone has just one count. The genes are TRBV29-1 and TRBJ1-2, with TRBD1 matching over 7 bases. The CDR3 has 13 residues. V lost 4 bases and J lost 7; bases outside the gene matches: 9. Germline V gene sequence: CDR1 SQVTM, CDR2 ANQGSEA. In DNA, the CDR3 is TGCAGCGTTGCGTCCGACAGGGAATCTGGCTACACCTTC. This translates into CSVASDRESGYTF.

The chain combines TRBV6-1 with TRBJ2-1; possible D gene TRBD1, 5 bases. V lost 8 bases and J lost 2, with 10 bases in between. This CDR3 has 13 amino acids. In germline, CDR1 is MNHNS, CDR2 SASEGT. CDR3: CASRQGTYNEQFF. DNA for the CDR3: TGTGCCAGCCGGCAGGGCACCTACAATGAGCAGTTCTTC.

This rearrangement joins TRBV19 to TRBJ1-1, with 7 positions matching TRBD1. With V trimmed by 7 bases and J by 10 bases, 6 bases remained unmatched. This CDR3 contains 11 residues. Germline V lookup: CDR1 LNHDA, CDR2 SQIVND (reference sequence). CDR3 residues: CASKGASRAFF. In nucleotides, the CDR3 is TGTGCCAGTAAGGGGGCCTCGCGAGCTTTCTTT.

This clone was recorded a few times. The chain links TRBV5-6 to TRBJ1-1, with TRBD1 matching over 10 bases. V lost 4 bases to trimming and J lost 4 bases; unmatched junction nucleotides: 1. The CDR3 is made up of 13 amino acids. CDR1 is SGHDT, CDR2 YYEEEE, per germline. CDR3 sequence (DNA): TGTGCCAGCAGCAGACAGGGGGCCACTGAAGCTTTCTTT. Translation: CASSRQGATEAFF.

The chain couples TRBV7-6 to TRBJ2-7, with 9 bases fitting TRBD1. CDR1 is SGHVS, CDR2 FNYEAQ, per germline. This CDR3 is 15 amino acids long. With 5 bases clipped from V and 6 bases from J, the junction kept 11 bases outside the gene matches. CDR3: CASSGLTKGQGEQYF. Here the CDR3 DNA reads TGTGCCAGCAGCGGACTAACTAAGGGACAGGGCGAGCAGTACTTC.

The V call is TRBV7-8, the J call TRBJ2-1; 11 nucleotides match TRBD1. With 3 bases clipped from V and 4 bases from J, the junction kept 5 bases outside the gene matches. This CDR3 has 16 amino acids. Germline V gene sequence: CDR1 SGHVS, CDR2 FQNEAQ. The CDR3 nucleotides read TGTGCCAGCAGCTTTATCGGGACAGGGGGATACAATGAGCAGTTCTTC. Translation: CASSFIGTGGYNEQFF.

In this sample, this clone turned up a few times. CDR3 coding DNA: TGCAGCGTTCGTATCCAGGGGACCTATGGCTACACCTTC. This sequence encodes CSVRIQGTYGYTF. V gene TRBV29-1 combines with J gene TRBJ1-2, with D possibly TRBD1 on 6 matching bases. The CDR3 covers 13 residues. Germline V CDR1 and CDR2: SQVTM, ANQGSEA. The ends were cut back, 5 bases at V and 4 bases at J, with 14 bases in the middle.

The chain combines TRBV9 with TRBJ1-1; D call uncertain. This CDR3 has 13 amino acids. The germline V gene has CDR1 SGDLS and CDR2 YYNGEE. V was clipped by 0 bases and J by 3 bases, with 6 bases between them. DNA of the CDR3: TGTGCCAGCAGCGTAGGGCAGTACACTGAAGCTTTCTTT. Its protein product is CASSVGQYTEAFF.

V gene TRBV28 combines with J gene TRBJ2-3; 8 bases are a match to TRBD1. The length of the CDR3 is 15 residues. Per germline, CDR1 MDHEN and CDR2 SYDVKM. Trimming at V came to 6 bases and at J to 1 base, leaving 6 bases not matched to a gene. CDR3 nucleotide sequence: TGTGCCAGCAGGGAATTGACAGGGGGCACAGATACGCAGTATTTT. It is translated as CASRELTGGTDTQYF.

This sequence joins TRBV20-1 and TRBJ2-5, with 8 nucleotides matching TRBD2. The CDR3 has 11 residues. V gave up 3 bases and J gave up 7 bases; unmatched junction bases: 1. The germline CDR1 and CDR2 sequences are DFQATT and SNEGSKA (reference sequence). The CDR3 is CSARTSATQYF. CDR3 in DNA: TGCAGTGCTAGGACTAGCGCGACCCAGTACTTC.

The J gene is TRBJ1-2, the V gene TRBV7-6; the match to TRBD1 covers 8 bases. Germline V gives CDR1 SGHVS, CDR2 FNYEAQ. J was trimmed by 5 bases and V by 1 base; bases with no gene match: 0. The CDR3 covers 13 residues. CDR3 in DNA: TGTGCCAGCAGCTTAGGACAGGGGTATGGCTACACCTTC. Amino acids: CASSLGQGYGYTF.

The table lists this clone with a few counts. In DNA form, the CDR3 reads TGCGCCAGCAGCCAACCAAGGGGCAGTGGGAAAAATTCACCCCTCCACTTT. It encodes CASSQPRGSGKNSPLHF. This chain connects TRBV4-1 to TRBJ1-6; possibly TRBD1 for D (5 bases). The CDR3 spans 17 residues. The germline CDR1 and CDR2 sequences are MGHRA and YSYEKL. V lost 2 bases, J lost 7 bases, and 18 bases lay in between.

This chain connects TRBV29-1 to TRBJ2-7, with a possible D match to TRBD1 (6 bases). Trimming removed 1 base from V and 5 bases from J, with 12 bases in between. CDR3 size: 13 residues. Germline CDR1 and CDR2: SQVTM and ANQGSEA. CDR3 bases: TGCAGCGTTGAAGGGGGGCCCGGCCACGAGCAGTACTTC. This codes for CSVEGGPGHEQYF.

This chain links TRBV2 with TRBJ2-2; D remains ambiguous. The CDR3 consists of 15 residues. Deletions cut 0 bases from V and 6 bases from J, with 11 bases between. Looked up from germline, CDR1 is SNHLY and CDR2 is FYNNEI. This CDR3 reads CASSEALLAAGELFF. DNA for the CDR3: TGTGCCAGCAGTGAAGCGCTTCTGGCTGCCGGGGAGCTGTTTTTT.

The rearrangement uses TRBV6-5 and TRBJ1-2; D unresolved. The germline V and J ends were trimmed by 6 bases and 3 bases, with 14 bases remaining between them. The V gene's germline CDR1 is MNHEY and CDR2 SVGAGI. The CDR3 runs to 14 residues. The CDR3 DNA reads TGTGCCAGCAGACAAGATCAGGTTCACTATGGCTACACCTTC. Its translation: CASRQDQVHYGYTF.

The chain couples TRBV6-5 to TRBJ1-2; no firm D call. Trimming took 0 bases from V and 6 from J, leaving 11 bases between them. Germline V lookup: CDR1 MNHEY, CDR2 SVGAGI. The CDR3 sequence is 14 residues long. The CDR3 nucleotides are TGTGCCAGCAGTTACTCGTTCGGAGTAAATGGCTACACCTTC. As protein: CASSYSFGVNGYTF.

The CDR3 DNA is TGTGCCAGCCTCACGACGGCGGGACAGGGGGCCGACGAGCAGTACTTC. This encodes CASLTTAGQGADEQYF. V gene TRBV7-9 combines with J gene TRBJ2-7; TRBD1 matches 12 bases. V lost 8 bases and J lost 5; bases outside the gene matches: 13. This CDR3 has 16 amino acids. Germline CDR1 SEHNR, CDR2 FQNEAQ (reference sequence). The full variable domain, with the rest looked up from reference TRBV7-9 and TRBJ2-7, is DTGVSQNPRHKITKRGQNVTFRCDPISEHNRLYWYRQTLGQGPEFLTYFQNEAQLEKSRLLSDRFSAERPKGSFSTLEIQRTEQGDSAMYLCASLTTAGQGADEQYFGPGTRLTVT.

J is TRBJ1-2 and V is TRBV6-5; D is unclear. The CDR3 extends over 12 amino acids. Trimming took 5 bases from V and 4 from J, leaving 8 bases between them. Germline-derived CDR1 and CDR2 are MNHEY and SVGAGI. The CDR3 is CASSGSGYGYTF. CDR3 sequence (DNA): TGTGCCAGCAGTGGCAGTGGCTATGGCTACACCTTC.